Below, 16 T cell receptor beta chains from the same sample are listed, as sequenced in a study of blood T cell repertoires in COVID-19. The data were produced by immunoSEQ multiplex PCR, yet TCRdb's version contains in-frame clones alone and is incomplete. The sample consists of about 100,000 clones, roughly nine tenths of them appearing once. Source material: peripheral blood. The receptor set was obtained from a man between 50 and 59 years old with active COVID-19.

This clone was counted a single time. V gene TRBV2 combines with J gene TRBJ1-2; no clear D gene. Germline CDR1 reads SNHLY; CDR2 reads FYNNEI. The CDR3 consists of 12 residues. Between the trimmed V and J ends, which lost 3 bases and 2 bases, there was a span of 4 bases. CDR3: CASSDMNYGYTF. In DNA, the CDR3 is TGTGCCAGCAGTGATATGAACTATGGCTACACCTTC.

J is TRBJ2-3 and V is TRBV6-6; 7 bases line up with TRBD1. The V segment lost 6 bases and the J segment 2 bases; nucleotides outside the gene matches: 5. This CDR3 has 14 residues. Germline CDR1 MNHNY, CDR2 SVGAGI (reference sequence). The CDR3 reads CASSLQGHTDTQYF. DNA of the CDR3: TGTGCCAGCAGCTTACAGGGGCACACAGATACGCAGTATTTT.

The V call is TRBV29-1, the J call TRBJ1-1, with D possibly being TRBD1 (5 bases). CDR1 and CDR2 (germline): SQVTM, ANQGSEA. This CDR3 has 12 residues. Between the trimmed V and J ends, which lost 3 bases and 8 bases, there was a span of 13 bases. The CDR3: CSVDYGAAEAFF. The CDR3 DNA reads TGCAGCGTTGATTATGGGGCTGCGGAAGCTTTCTTT.

The gene calls are TRBV6-5 and TRBJ1-5; no clear D gene. This CDR3 comprises 14 residues. The V end lost 7 bases, the J end lost 2 bases, and 12 bases lay between the germline ends. The V gene's germline CDR1 is MNHEY and CDR2 SVGAGI. In DNA, the CDR3 is TGTGCCAGCAAGTCGTATCGAGGCAATCAGCCCCAGCATTTT. Protein product: CASKSYRGNQPQHF.

The chain carries TRBV7-6 and TRBJ2-3, with TRBD2 identical over 8 bases. The germline gives CDR1 SGHVS, CDR2 FNYEAQ. This CDR3 comprises 16 residues. The trim removed 5 bases at V and 5 bases at J, leaving 12 bases unmatched. CDR3 coding DNA: TGTGCCAGCAGCAAACAGCGGGGGCGGTCCGTAGATACGCAGTATTTT. This translates into CASSKQRGRSVDTQYF.

V gene TRBV6-4 combines with J gene TRBJ2-3, with 8 bases matching TRBD1. The CDR3 has 14 amino acids. Losses at the gene ends were 2 bases for V and 4 bases for J; bases not matched to a gene: 2. The germline V gene has CDR1 MRHNA and CDR2 SNTAGT. The chain's CDR3 is CASSDGQGSDTQYF. Here the CDR3 DNA reads TGTGCCAGCAGTGACGGACAGGGATCAGATACGCAGTATTTT.

This clone has a single count. The V call is TRBV5-5, the J call TRBJ1-4; weak D call: TRBD1 (5 bases). This CDR3 region has 15 residues. Germline CDR1 and CDR2: SGHKS and YYEKEE (reference sequence). The V end lost 5 bases, the J end lost 0 bases, and 11 bases lay between the germline ends. The CDR3 loop reads CASRPDSATNEKLFF. Here the CDR3 DNA reads TGTGCCAGCAGACCCGACAGTGCAACTAATGAAAAACTGTTTTTT.

This clone showed up just once. J is TRBJ2-3 and V is TRBV9; D is unresolved. V was pared by 4 bases and J by 0 bases, with 9 bases between. From germline, CDR1 is SGDLS and CDR2 YYNGEE. The CDR3 is made up of 14 amino acids. CDR3 bases: TGTGCCAGCAGCTTGCGATCCAGCACAGATACGCAGTATTTT. Its translation: CASSLRSSTDTQYF. Filled out from reference TRBV9 and TRBJ2-3, the complete variable domain reads DSGVTQTPKHLITATGQRVTLRCSPRSGDLSVYWYQQSLDQGLQFLIQYYNGEERAKGNILERFSAQQFPDLHSELNLSSLELGDSALYFCASSLRSSTDTQYFGPGTRLTVL.

The chain recombines TRBV15 with TRBJ1-2; 9 bases are shared with TRBD1. The V gene's germline CDR1 is LNHNV and CDR2 YYDKDF (reference sequence). The CDR3 runs to 16 residues. The V segment lost 5 bases and the J segment 0 bases; nucleotides outside the gene matches: 7. The CDR3 DNA reads TGTGCCACCAGCCGGGACAGGGTTGAGGCTAACTATGGCTACACCTTC. Encoded protein: CATSRDRVEANYGYTF.

J is TRBJ2-1 and V is TRBV23-1, with D possibly TRBD1 on 6 matching bases. TRBV23-1 is an ORF, and what it does is uncertain. This CDR3 spans 16 amino acids. Trimming cost V 4 bases and J 4 bases, with 17 bases left between them. CDR3 DNA sequence: TGCGCCAGCAGTCCCCACTCCCCGGACAGTTACAATGAGCAGTTCTTC. This translates into CASSPHSPDSYNEQFF.

V and J are TRBV27 and TRBJ2-3, with 7 bases aligning to TRBD2. Germline values: CDR1 MNHEY, CDR2 SMNVEV (reference sequence). This CDR3 is 14 amino acids long. The ends lost 7 bases at V and 3 bases at J; junction bases unmatched: 7. The CDR3 region is CASMITGGTDTQYF. The CDR3 nucleotides are TGTGCCAGCATGATAACGGGGGGTACAGATACGCAGTATTTT.

The gene calls are TRBV4-1 and TRBJ1-1, with TRBD1 matching over 8 bases. After removal of 5 bases from V and 3 bases from J, the junction contained 14 bases not matched to a gene. The V gene's germline CDR1 is MGHRA and CDR2 YSYEKL. The CDR3 runs to 17 residues. In DNA, the CDR3 is TGCGCCAGCAGCTCGGACAGGGCTTCGACGGGGGACACTGAAGCTTTCTTT. Translation gives CASSSDRASTGDTEAFF.

V is TRBV18 and J is TRBJ2-6; 11 bases fit TRBD2. Germline lookup yields CDR1 KGHSH and CDR2 LQKENI. V gave up 2 bases and J gave up 0 bases; unmatched junction bases: 12. The CDR3 contains 21 residues. The CDR3 DNA sequence: TGTGCCAGCTCACCAATGCCTAGCGGGGGGACCTTTATCTCTGGGGCCAACGTCCTGACTTTC. It yields the protein CASSPMPSGGTFISGANVLTF.

In its sample, this clone was seen a few times. The chain uses TRBV25-1 and TRBJ2-1; 13 bases are shared with TRBD2. The junction had 5 bases not matched to a gene; V was cut back by 6 bases and J by 3 bases. The CDR3 contains 16 residues. The germline CDR1 and CDR2 sequences are MGHDK and SYGVNS. The DNA of the CDR3 is TGTGCCAGCAGCCCCGGGACTAGCGGGGTCTACAATGAGCAGTTCTTC. This gives the protein CASSPGTSGVYNEQFF.

V and J are TRBV2 and TRBJ2-3; D is perhaps TRBD2 (6 bases). Germline CDR1 and CDR2: SNHLY and FYNNEI. This CDR3 is built from 16 residues. Deletions cut 4 bases from V and 1 base from J, with 15 bases between. CDR3 amino acids: CASSGGSSGGTDTQYF. DNA of the CDR3: TGTGCCAGCAGTGGGGGATCGTCGGGAGGCACAGATACGCAGTATTTT.

The V call is TRBV11-3, the J call TRBJ2-1; 13 nucleotides align to TRBD2. The V and J ends lost 4 bases and 9 bases, in that order; junction bases with no gene match: 6. Germline V gene lookup returns CDR1 SGHNT and CDR2 YENEEA. The CDR3 has 15 residues. The CDR3 DNA is TGTGCCAGCAGCTCACTAGCGGGGGGGCCGAGTGAGCAGTTCTTC. Its translation: CASSSLAGGPSEQFF.